These 31 T cell receptor beta chains share one sample of origin, sequenced in a study of T-cell reconstitution after alpha-beta-depleted transplantation in children. Library preparation (for TCRbeta) was performed with unique molecular identifiers. In TCRdb, the PCR reads were re-called with MiXCR into one record per CDR3 protein. The data show approximately 200,000 distinct CDR3 sequences, about 6% seen once. Sample: PBMCs, taken before TCRalphabeta/CD19-depleted stem cell transplant. The source of these receptors is a girl under three years old with combined immunodeficiency, due to receive a stem cell transplant.

This clonotype was recorded at least ten times. The J gene is TRBJ2-3, the V gene TRBV28, with 11 bases lining up with TRBD2. V lost 7 bases and J lost 7; bases outside the gene matches: 13. The CDR3 runs 16 residues. CDR1 MDHEN and CDR2 SYDVKM come from the germline V gene. For the CDR3, the DNA is TGTGCCAGCACCCTGCCCACTAGCGGGAGCGAATATACGCAGTATTTT. This encodes CASTLPTSGSEYTQYF. Complete variable domain (other parts from reference TRBV28 and TRBJ2-3): DVKVTQSSRYLVKRTGEKVFLECVQDMDHENMFWYRQDPGLGLRLIYFSYDVKMKEKGDIPEGYSVSREKKERFSLILESASTNQTSMYLCASTLPTSGSEYTQYFGPGTRLTVL.

V usage is TRBV7-9 and J usage is TRBJ2-7; perhaps TRBD2 as D (6 bases). Germline loops: CDR1 SEHNR, CDR2 FQNEAQ (reference sequence). The CDR3 is made up of 17 amino acids. Trimming took off 1 base at V and 6 bases at J, with 22 bases between the two ends. The CDR3 DNA reads as TGTGCCAGCAGCTTAGGGTCGACGACTAGTTTATCGGGCGAGCAGTACTTC. Amino acids: CASSLGSTTSLSGEQYF.

This clonotype was seen only a few times. V gene TRBV29-1 combines with J gene TRBJ1-2; D might be TRBD1 (6 bases). The length of the CDR3 is 11 residues. Germline V gene sequence: CDR1 SQVTM, CDR2 ANQGSEA. Trimming took 4 bases from V and 6 from J, leaving 9 bases between them. DNA of the CDR3: TGCAGCGTTGCAGGGGAGGATGGCTACACCTTC. Translation: CSVAGEDGYTF. The variable domain in full, completed from reference TRBV29-1 and TRBJ1-2, reads SAVISQKPSRDICQRGTSLTIQCQVDSQVTMMFWYRQQPGQSLTLIATANQGSEATYESGFVIDKFPISRPNLTFSTLTVSNMSPEDSSIYLCSVAGEDGYTFGSGTRLTVV.

This clonotype was recorded many times. The J gene is TRBJ1-2, the V gene TRBV9; 10 nucleotides agree with TRBD1. CDR1 is SGDLS and CDR2 is YYNGEE in the germline V gene. V lost 3 bases, J lost 2 bases, and 13 bases stayed unmatched. This CDR3 is 18 amino acids long. The CDR3 nucleotides are TGTGCCAGCAGCGATAGACCGGGACAGGGGATTTCCAACTATGGCTACACCTTC. Protein: CASSDRPGQGISNYGYTF.

The table lists this clonotype with many counts. The rearrangement uses TRBV28 and TRBJ1-5; unclear D gene. The CDR3 spans 17 residues. Germline loops: CDR1 MDHEN, CDR2 SYDVKM. V dropped 5 bases and J dropped 2 bases, with 19 bases sitting between them. CDR3 residues: CASSELITAYRNQPQHF. In DNA, the CDR3 is TGTGCCAGCAGTGAGTTGATTACAGCTTATCGCAATCAGCCCCAGCATTTT.

As to this clonotype: This clone may be a read error of a much larger clone one base away. This chain uses TRBV5-5 with TRBJ2-3; 9 bases map to TRBD1. Germline lookup yields CDR1 SGHKS and CDR2 YYEKEE (reference sequence). This CDR3 has 16 amino acids. The J segment lost 7 bases and the V segment lost 2 bases, leaving 11 bases of the junction unmatched. CDR3 DNA: TGTGCCAGCAGCTTCTTCAGGGGACAGGGTTCAAATACGCAGTATTTT. Its protein is CASSFFRGQGSNTQYF.

This clonotype was detected only a few times. The chain links TRBV6-2 or TRBV6-3 to TRBJ2-5; D uncertain. The CDR3 is 14 amino acids. Trimming removed 2 bases at V and 5 bases at J, with 12 bases between. CDR1 MNHEY and CDR2 SVGEGT come from the germline V gene. CDR3 loop: CASSYVSLGETQYF. CDR3 in DNA: TGTGCCAGCAGTTACGTCTCGCTAGGTGAGACCCAGTACTTC.

This clonotype was seen at least ten times. The chain uses TRBV27 and TRBJ2-7; D might be TRBD1 (6 bases). CDR1 and CDR2 from the germline V gene are MNHEY and SMNVEV (reference sequence). Trimming removed 6 bases from V and 0 bases from J, with 9 bases in between. The CDR3 has 13 amino acids. Here the CDR3 reads CASREGVSYEQYF. Written as DNA, the CDR3 is TGTGCCAGCAGAGAGGGGGTCTCCTACGAGCAGTACTTC.

Remarks on this clonotype: A much larger clone differs by one base, so this may be a read error. The chain has TRBV4-2 and TRBJ2-2, with TRBD2 matching over 7 bases. CDR1 LGHNA and CDR2 YNFKEQ come from the germline V gene. The CDR3 covers 16 residues. DNA of the CDR3: TGTTCCAGCCATTCCCTAGCGGAGGGGAACACCGGGGAGCTGTTTTTT. This encodes CSSHSLAEGNTGELFF.

There are many counts of this clonotype. CDR3 in amino acids: CASSGLRDRGVYEQYF. The DNA for the CDR3 is TGTGCCAGCAGTGGTCTTCGGGACAGGGGGGTCTACGAGCAGTACTTC. The chain recombines TRBV25-1 with TRBJ2-7; TRBD1 agrees at 11 bases. V lost 4 bases and J lost 3; bases outside the gene matches: 8. Germline V lookup: CDR1 MGHDK, CDR2 SYGVNS. The CDR3 extends over 16 amino acids.

This clonotype was seen many times. V is TRBV12-3 or TRBV12-4 and J is TRBJ2-1; 9 nucleotides line up with TRBD2. The length of the CDR3 is 15 residues. V trimming: 3 bases; J trimming: 4 bases; junction bases outside the gene matches: 4. The CDR3 DNA is TGTGCCAGCAGTTTTGGCGGGAGGGATTACAATGAGCAGTTCTTC. This gives the protein CASSFGGRDYNEQFF.

This clonotype has a count of ten or more. The chain uses TRBV5-1 and TRBJ2-1, with 7 bases lining up with TRBD2. Trimming removed 7 bases from V and 7 bases from J; junction bases left unmatched: 17. In germline, CDR1 is SGHRS, CDR2 YFSETQ. The CDR3 runs to 16 residues. In DNA form, the CDR3 reads TGCGCCAGCGACCTGGAGATTAGCGGGTATGGTAATGAGCAGTTCTTC. Protein product: CASDLEISGYGNEQFF. The whole variable domain, remainder taken from reference TRBV5-1 and TRBJ2-1, is KAGVTQTPRYLIKTRGQQVTLSCSPISGHRSVSWYQQTPGQGLQFLFEYFSETQRNKGNFPGRFSGRQFSNSRSEMNVSTLELGDSALYLCASDLEISGYGNEQFFGPGTRLTVL.

The J gene is TRBJ2-1, the V gene TRBV28; 9 positions match TRBD2. The junction had 7 bases not matched to a gene; V was cut back by 6 bases and J by 4 bases. The germline V gene encodes CDR1 MDHEN and CDR2 SYDVKM. CDR3 size: 15 residues. CDR3 sequence reads: CASRKSGRSYNEQFF. The DNA of the CDR3 is TGTGCCAGCAGGAAAAGCGGGAGGTCGTACAATGAGCAGTTCTTC.

This clonotype was recorded at least ten times. V usage is TRBV20-1 and J usage is TRBJ2-5, with D hard to call. Looked up from germline, CDR1 is DFQATT and CDR2 is SNEGSKA (reference sequence). This CDR3 has 12 residues. V shed 3 bases and J shed 6 bases, with 11 bases lying between them. Here the CDR3 reads CSASDLIQTQYF. In DNA form, the CDR3 reads TGCAGTGCTAGCGACCTCATCCAGACCCAGTACTTC.

This clonotype was observed at least ten times. The chain combines TRBV28 with TRBJ1-4; weak D call: TRBD1 (5 bases). V lost 6 bases to trimming and J lost 5 bases, with 16 bases between them. Germline CDR1 and CDR2: MDHEN and SYDVKM. CDR3 size: 15 residues. In nucleotides, the CDR3 is TGTGCCAGCAGGGAACGCGGGGCCAGGAATGAAAAACTGTTTTTT. This encodes CASRERGARNEKLFF.

The chain combines TRBV7-8 with TRBJ1-2; no definite D call. The V and J ends lost 6 bases and 4 bases respectively, with 15 bases between them. The CDR3 consists of 14 residues. Per the germline V gene, CDR1 is SGHVS and CDR2 is FQNEAQ. The CDR3 DNA reads TGTGCCAGCAGATTTGGGCTCCTCTTCTATGGCTACACCTTC. As protein: CASRFGLLFYGYTF.

This clonotype was detected many times. The chain couples TRBV7-2 to TRBJ1-2; TRBD1 matches at 7 bases. Per the germline V gene, CDR1 is SGHTA and CDR2 is FQGNSA. The CDR3 loop spans 12 amino acids. V gave up 1 base and J gave up 11 bases; unmatched junction bases: 4. This CDR3 is CASSLGGTAYTF. As DNA, the CDR3 is TGTGCCAGCAGCTTAGGAGGGACAGCTTACACCTTC.

This clonotype occurred once. A much larger clone differs by one base, so this may be a read error. This sequence joins TRBV14 and TRBJ2-5; D is unresolved. Germline loops: CDR1 SGHDN, CDR2 FVKESK. This CDR3 is 15 amino acids long. CDR3 protein: CASSQGLTLQEIQYF. In DNA, the CDR3 is TGTGCCAGCAGCCAAGGTCTGACACTCCAAGAGATCCAGTACTTC.

The chain uses TRBV29-1 and TRBJ1-2; unclear D gene. Germline-derived CDR1 and CDR2 are SQVTM and ANQGSEA. This CDR3 has 13 residues. Trimming shortened V by 2 bases and J by 0 bases, and 7 bases separated the two germline ends. In DNA, the CDR3 is TGCAGCGTTGAATTGGGGACTAACTATGGCTACACCTTC. Encoded protein: CSVELGTNYGYTF.

The chain links TRBV3-1 to TRBJ1-3; D ambiguous. Germline V lookup: CDR1 LGHDT, CDR2 YNNKEL (reference sequence). CDR3 length: 18 amino acids. V was shortened by 11 bases and J by 0 bases, with 26 bases between the two germline ends. CDR3 region: CASSPHIHSSRSGNTIYF. CDR3 coding DNA: TGTGCCTCCAGCCCCCATATCCACTCTTCCCGCTCTGGAAACACCATATATTTT.

The chain recombines TRBV2 with TRBJ2-2, with a weak D call TRBD2 (5 bases). V lost 8 bases, J lost 5 bases, and 15 bases lay in between. The CDR3 length is 14 residues. Germline CDR1 is SNHLY and CDR2 is FYNNEI. The CDR3 is CASWGSRGTGELFF. CDR3 DNA: TGTGCCAGCTGGGGTAGTCGGGGAACCGGGGAGCTGTTTTTT.

This clonotype has ten or more counts. V is TRBV20-1 and J is TRBJ2-7, with D perhaps given as TRBD1 or TRBD2 (5 bases each). Trimming took 0 bases from V and 0 from J, leaving 9 bases between them. The CDR3 has 14 residues. Germline assignment: CDR1 DFQATT and CDR2 SNEGSKA (reference sequence). For the CDR3, the DNA is TGCAGTGCTAGAGAATGGGGGTCCTCCTACGAGCAGTACTTC. Translation gives CSAREWGSSYEQYF.

J is TRBJ2-5 and V is TRBV29-1; 12 positions agree with TRBD1. V dropped 6 bases and J dropped 5; count of bases not matched to a gene: 10. CDR3 length equals 15 residues. The germline V gene encodes CDR1 SQVTM and CDR2 ANQGSEA. The CDR3 loop is CSVEGGQGARETQYF. The CDR3 coding sequence is TGCAGCGTCGAGGGGGGACAGGGGGCGCGGGAGACCCAGTACTTC. The full variable domain, with the rest looked up from reference TRBV29-1 and TRBJ2-5, is SAVISQKPSRDICQRGTSLTIQCQVDSQVTMMFWYRQQPGQSLTLIATANQGSEATYESGFVIDKFPISRPNLTFSTLTVSNMSPEDSSIYLCSVEGGQGARETQYFGPGTRLLVL.

The sample holds a few counts of this clonotype. The rearrangement links TRBV6-5 to TRBJ1-2; TRBD1 might be the D (5 bases). V was cut by 2 bases and J by 3 bases, with 10 bases left in between. This CDR3 spans 14 amino acids. The germline V gene has CDR1 MNHEY and CDR2 SVGAGI. In nucleotides, the CDR3 is TGTGCCAGCAGTTACGGGAGGGGCTACTATGGCTACACCTTC. Translated, it gives CASSYGRGYYGYTF.

The gene calls are TRBV5-6 and TRBJ1-2; D ambiguous. Germline CDR1 reads SGHDT; CDR2 reads YYEEEE. V was clipped by 1 base and J by 4 bases, with 17 bases between them. This CDR3 is built from 16 residues. CDR3 region: CASSLMTPTPPYGYTF. The CDR3 DNA follows: TGTGCCAGCAGCTTGATGACTCCCACCCCCCCCTATGGCTACACCTTC.

This clonotype was found many times. This chain uses TRBV4-3 with TRBJ1-2, with a tentative D call TRBD1 (5 bases). The V gene lost 0 bases and the J gene lost 5 bases, with 16 bases spanning the gap. The CDR3 has 16 amino acids. CDR1 and CDR2 (germline): LGHNA, YSLEER. For the CDR3, the DNA is TGCGCCAGCAGCCAAGACCCAGGCGCAGGGCTTTATGGCTACACCTTC. Its translation is CASSQDPGAGLYGYTF.

This clonotype was recorded many times. The chain couples TRBV20-1 to TRBJ2-1, with 10 positions matching TRBD2. The germline gives CDR1 DFQATT, CDR2 SNEGSKA (reference sequence). The CDR3 totals 13 residues. After removal of 7 bases from V and 6 bases from J, the junction contained 6 bases not matched to a gene. CDR3 loop: CSEGASGSNEQFF. The CDR3 nucleotides read TGCAGTGAGGGGGCTAGCGGGAGCAATGAGCAGTTCTTC.

This clonotype was recorded a few times. This chain joins TRBV29-1 and TRBJ2-4; 7 bases map to TRBD1. V shed 5 bases, J shed 0 bases, and the junction held 10 bases outside the gene matches. Germline V gives CDR1 SQVTM, CDR2 ANQGSEA. The CDR3 runs to 16 residues. The CDR3 protein is CSVWDSSYLAKNIQYF. The CDR3 coding sequence is TGCAGCGTTTGGGACAGCTCCTATTTAGCCAAAAACATTCAGTACTTC.

The chain couples TRBV19 to TRBJ1-5; D remains unclear. The CDR3 loop spans 15 amino acids. Germline CDR1 and CDR2: LNHDA and SQIVND (reference sequence). Trimming removed 6 bases from V and 0 bases from J, with 12 bases in between. CDR3 residues: CASSGVGLSNQPQHF. As DNA, the CDR3 is TGTGCCAGTAGCGGGGTCGGTCTTAGCAATCAGCCCCAGCATTTT.

This clonotype was counted at least ten times. CDR3 sequence (DNA): TGTGCCAGCAGCTTACGATGGAGGGTAGTCGACACCGGGGAGCTGTTTTTT. This encodes CASSLRWRVVDTGELFF. J is TRBJ2-2 and V is TRBV7-9; D is possibly TRBD2 (6 bases). This CDR3 is 17 amino acids long. Trimming took off 2 bases at V and 3 bases at J, with 16 bases between the two ends. The germline V gene has CDR1 SEHNR and CDR2 FQNEAQ (reference sequence).

About this clonotype: A much larger clone lies one base from this, so it may be a read error. The chain is built from TRBV5-1 and TRBJ1-1; D gene ambiguous. The length of the CDR3 is 17 residues. CDR1 and CDR2 (germline): SGHRS, YFSETQ. DNA for the CDR3: TGCGCCAGCAGCCCGCATGACGGCGGGGTAACTGAGGATGAATCTTTCTTT. It encodes CASSPHDGGVTEDESFF.